The T cell receptor beta chain described here comes from a study of response to subunit inactivated influenza vaccine. This clonotype has only a few counts. CDR3 length: 16 amino acids. Trimming at V came to 2 bases and at J to 1 base, leaving 4 bases not matched to a gene. Germline values: CDR1 SQVTM, CDR2 ANQGSEA. TCRdb called the RT-PCR reads again in MiXCR, with one record for every CDR3 protein. The sample yields roughly 700,000 distinct CDR3 sequences, more than 15% seen once. The sequence came from a man aged 45-65 years who received an inactivated influenza vaccine. The chain couples TRBV29-1 to TRBJ2-3, with 12 bases aligning to TRBD2. Sequenced here: PBMCs from blood, sampled about 12 days after vaccination. In nucleotides, the CDR3 is TGCAGCGTTGAACCGGGACTAGCGGGTGGCACAGATACGCAGTATTTT. Translating it yields CSVEPGLAGGTDTQYF.